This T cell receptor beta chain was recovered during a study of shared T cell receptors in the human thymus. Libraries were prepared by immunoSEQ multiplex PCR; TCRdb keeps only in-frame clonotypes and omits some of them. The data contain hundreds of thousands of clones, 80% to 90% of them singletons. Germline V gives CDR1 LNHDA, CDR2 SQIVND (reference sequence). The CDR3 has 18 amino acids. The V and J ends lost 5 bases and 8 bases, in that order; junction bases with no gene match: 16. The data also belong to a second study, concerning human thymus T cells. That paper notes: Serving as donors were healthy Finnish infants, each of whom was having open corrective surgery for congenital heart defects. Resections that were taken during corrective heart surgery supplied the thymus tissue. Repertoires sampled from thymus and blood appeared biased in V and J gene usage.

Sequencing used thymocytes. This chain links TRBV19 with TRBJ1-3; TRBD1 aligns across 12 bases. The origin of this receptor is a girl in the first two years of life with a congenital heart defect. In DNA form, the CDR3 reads TGTGCCAGTAGTCTGATACCCGGGACAGGGGGCTTCGGTGACACCATATATTTT. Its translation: CASSLIPGTGGFGDTIYF.